Listed below are T cell receptor beta chains from one sample, sequenced in a study of blood T cell repertoires in COVID-19. The protocol was immunoSEQ multiplex PCR, while the TCRdb copy is restricted to in-frame clones and leaves out a portion. Here the sample spans about 200,000 clones, about 89% being singletons. The sequencing sample was made of peripheral blood. All receptors derive from a middle-aged woman with acute or convalescent COVID-19. CDR3s leave out the opening cysteine and the closing phenylalanine or tryptophan. The D gene is left open where the match is weak.

D gene,V gene,J gene,CDR3 protein
NA,TRBV12-3/TRBV12-4,TRBJ1-4,ASRHDSNEKLF
TRBD2,TRBV6-5,TRBJ2-2,ASSYFLAGNTGELF
TRBD1,TRBV2,TRBJ1-2,ASSERQGNYGYT
NA,TRBV2,TRBJ1-1,ASRGLAVTGFPGDTEAF
NA,TRBV3-1/TRBV3-2,TRBJ1-5,ASSPQGNQPQH
TRBD1,TRBV2,TRBJ1-4,ASYRQGSEKLF
NA,TRBV11-2,TRBJ2-1,ASSLEGGYNEQF
TRBD1,TRBV18,TRBJ1-4,ASSPGQGSEKLF
NA,TRBV18,TRBJ2-5,ASSPPSSIQETQY
TRBD1,TRBV5-1,TRBJ1-2,ASRGQGRNYGYT
TRBD1,TRBV3-1/TRBV3-2,TRBJ1-2,ASRRTGSAGYT
NA,TRBV7-9,TRBJ1-1,ASSLRMRGSGAEAF
NA,TRBV4-1,TRBJ1-2,ASSQADRREGYT
NA,TRBV18,TRBJ2-5,ASSPTRQETQY
NA,TRBV19,TRBJ1-6,ASSTGGGYNSPLH
TRBD1,TRBV6-5,TRBJ1-1,ASSYLRGQGGTEAF
TRBD1,TRBV30,TRBJ1-1,AWSVRWTGEVGTEAF
NA,TRBV12-3/TRBV12-4,TRBJ1-4,ASSFEGDEKLF
NA,TRBV5-1,TRBJ2-2,ATQGGPPNTGELF
NA,TRBV7-9,TRBJ2-2,ASRPGGPNTGELF
NA,TRBV10-1,TRBJ1-5,ASLDWRDQPQH
NA,TRBV11-2,TRBJ1-3,ASRPQGYSGNTIY
NA,TRBV6-5,TRBJ1-4,ATRGQGSTEKLF
NA,TRBV21-1,TRBJ2-1,ASRNRDYNEQF
TRBD1,TRBV7-2,TRBJ2-2,ASSLTGGNTGELF
TRBD1,TRBV6-4,TRBJ1-2,ASSDSRRDSFYGYT
NA,TRBV5-6,TRBJ2-3,ASSFQFTDTQY
NA,TRBV2,TRBJ1-1,ASSVSKNTEAF
NA,TRBV1,TRBJ1-6,TSSQDYRDDNSPLH
NA,TRBV6-2/TRBV6-3,TRBJ1-2,ASSWKGNTNGYT
TRBD1,TRBV9,TRBJ1-2,ASSVGQGSNYGYT
NA,TRBV19,TRBJ1-2,ASSPTRNYGYT
TRBD1,TRBV11-2,TRBJ1-1,ASSVAQGWTEAF